The present T cell receptor beta chain was sequenced within a study of CD8 T cells in ankylosing spondylitis. TCRdb re-called the 5' RACE reads with MiXCR, one entry per CDR3 protein. This repertoire shows about 35,000 distinct CDR3 sequences, 9% to 12% found once; its top ten account for roughly 15%. The CDR3 runs 15 residues. J gave up 5 bases and V 6 bases, and 14 bases lay outside the gene matches. Germline V gene sequence: CDR1 DFQATT, CDR2 SNEGSKA (reference sequence). In its sample, this clonotype was seen many times. Input material: blood, either unsorted or a sorted T cell fraction (not recorded which). This receptor was obtained from a male donor with ankylosing spondylitis or in good health (not recorded which). The chain links TRBV20-1 to TRBJ2-5; 8 positions match TRBD1. CDR3 nucleotides: TGCAGTGCCAGTTCCGGACAGGGCCGAGGGGAGACCCAGTACTTC. Translating gives CSASSGQGRGETQYF.